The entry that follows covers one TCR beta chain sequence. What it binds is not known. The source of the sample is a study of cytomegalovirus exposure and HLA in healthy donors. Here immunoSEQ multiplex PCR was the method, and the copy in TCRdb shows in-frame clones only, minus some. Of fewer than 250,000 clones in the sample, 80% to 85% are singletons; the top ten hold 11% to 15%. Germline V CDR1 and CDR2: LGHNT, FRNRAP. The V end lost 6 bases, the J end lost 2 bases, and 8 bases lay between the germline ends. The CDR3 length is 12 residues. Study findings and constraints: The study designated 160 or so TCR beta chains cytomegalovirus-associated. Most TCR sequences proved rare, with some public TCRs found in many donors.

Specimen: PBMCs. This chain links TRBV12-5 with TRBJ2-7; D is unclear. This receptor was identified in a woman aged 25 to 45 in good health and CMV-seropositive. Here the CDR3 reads CASGRNPYEQYF. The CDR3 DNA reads TGTGCTAGTGGACGGAACCCCTACGAGCAGTACTTC.